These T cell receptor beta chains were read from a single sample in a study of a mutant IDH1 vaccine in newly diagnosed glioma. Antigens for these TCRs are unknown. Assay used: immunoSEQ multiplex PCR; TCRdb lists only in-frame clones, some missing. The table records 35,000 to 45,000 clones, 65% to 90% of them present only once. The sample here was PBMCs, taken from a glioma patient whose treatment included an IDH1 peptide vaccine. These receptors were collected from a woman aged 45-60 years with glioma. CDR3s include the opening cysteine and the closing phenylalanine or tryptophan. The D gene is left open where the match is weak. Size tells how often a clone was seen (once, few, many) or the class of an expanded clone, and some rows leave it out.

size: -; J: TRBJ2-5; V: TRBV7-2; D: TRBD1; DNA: TGTGCCAGCAGCTTTGTAGCGCCCACAGGGGTCTTGAGACAAGAGACCCAGTACTTC; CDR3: CASSFVAPTGVLRQETQYF
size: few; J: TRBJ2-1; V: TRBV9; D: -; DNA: TGTGCCACCTCGCCGATTACCCGGGATGAGCAGTTCTTC; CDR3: CATSPITRDEQFF
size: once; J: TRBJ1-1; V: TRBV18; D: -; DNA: TGTGCCAGCTCACCAACTATCGATGCGAACACTGAAGCTTTCTTT; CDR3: CASSPTIDANTEAFF
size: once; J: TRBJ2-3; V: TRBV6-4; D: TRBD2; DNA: TGTGCCAGCAGTGAACTAGCGGGGGCCGGAGATACGCAGTATTTT; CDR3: CASSELAGAGDTQYF
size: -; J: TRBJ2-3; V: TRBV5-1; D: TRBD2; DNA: TGCGCCAGCACCCATAGCGGGGGGGCTAGAGATACGCAGTATTTT; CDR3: CASTHSGGARDTQYF
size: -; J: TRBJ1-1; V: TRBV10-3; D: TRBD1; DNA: TGTGCCATCGGGGACAGTAACACTGAAGCTTTCTTT; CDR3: CAIGDSNTEAFF
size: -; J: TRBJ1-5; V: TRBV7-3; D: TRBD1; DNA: TGTGCCAGCAGATTCACAGGGGGCCCTTTGTTGCAGCCCCAGCATTTT; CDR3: CASRFTGGPLLQPQHF
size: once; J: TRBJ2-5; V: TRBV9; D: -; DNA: TGTGCCAGCAGCTCGCCCCGAGCCGGGGTTCAAGAGACCCAGTACTTC; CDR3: CASSSPRAGVQETQYF
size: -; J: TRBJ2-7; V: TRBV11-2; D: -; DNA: TGTGCCAGCAGCCGTGACAGGCAAACCTACGAGCAGTACTTC; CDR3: CASSRDRQTYEQYF
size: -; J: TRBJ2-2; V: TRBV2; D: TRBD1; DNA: TGTGCCAGCGGATCGGGACAGGGGAGAACCGGGGAGCTGTTTTTT; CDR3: CASGSGQGRTGELFF
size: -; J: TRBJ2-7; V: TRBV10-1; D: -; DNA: TGCGCCAGCAGTGAGGGGGCCAGACCGAACGAGCAGTACTTC; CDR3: CASSEGARPNEQYF
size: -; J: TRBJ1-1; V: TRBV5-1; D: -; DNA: TGCGCCAGCAGTGCGGGGACTGAAGCTTTCTTT; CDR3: CASSAGTEAFF
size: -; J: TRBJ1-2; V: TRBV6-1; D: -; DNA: TGTGCCAGCAGTGTGCGCCCGGAGTACGGCTACACCTTC; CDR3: CASSVRPEYGYTF
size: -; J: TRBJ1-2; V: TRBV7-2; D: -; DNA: TGTGCCAGCATACCAGACAGGACGACTACAGGTGGCTACACCTTC; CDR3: CASIPDRTTTGGYTF
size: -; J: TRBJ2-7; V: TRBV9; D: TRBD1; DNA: TGTGCCAGCAGCGTAGGAGGACAGGGGTACGAGCAGTACTTC; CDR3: CASSVGGQGYEQYF
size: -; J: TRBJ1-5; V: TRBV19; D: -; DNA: TGTGCCAGTAGTATGTCTGACAGGAATCAGCCCCAGCATTTT; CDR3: CASSMSDRNQPQHF
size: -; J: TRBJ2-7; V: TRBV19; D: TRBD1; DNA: TGTGCCAGTTCGACAGGGCCCTACGAGCAGTACTTC; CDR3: CASSTGPYEQYF
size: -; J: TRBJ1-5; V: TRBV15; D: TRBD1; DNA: TGTGCCACCAATTCCGGGACAGGGGCCTCTAGCAATCAGCCCCAGCATTTT; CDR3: CATNSGTGASSNQPQHF
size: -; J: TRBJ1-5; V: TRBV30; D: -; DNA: TGTGCCTGGAGCGGAGGGGCGGGGGCCAAGCAGCCCCAGCATTTT; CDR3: CAWSGGAGAKQPQHF
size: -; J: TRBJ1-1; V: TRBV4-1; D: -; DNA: TGCGCCAGCAGCCGGCAGGGATCTGAAGCTTTCTTT; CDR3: CASSRQGSEAFF
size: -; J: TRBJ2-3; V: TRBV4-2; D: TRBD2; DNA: TGTGCCAGCAGCCCCCCGACGGGGGGGGCCGGCGGCGAGCAGTATTTT; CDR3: CASSPPTGGAGGEQYF
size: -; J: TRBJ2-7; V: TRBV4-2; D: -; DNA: TGTGCCAGCAGCCAAGATTTTATTGCAGGGAAGACTTCCTACGAGCAGTACTTC; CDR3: CASSQDFIAGKTSYEQYF
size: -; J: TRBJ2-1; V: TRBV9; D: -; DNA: TGTGCCAGCAGCGTAGATCTGTCTCAGGAGCAGTTCTTC; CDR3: CASSVDLSQEQFF
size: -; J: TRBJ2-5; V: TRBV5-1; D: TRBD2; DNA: TGCGCCAGCAGCTTGGCCCTAGCGGGGGGGCCCCAAGAGACCCAGTACTTC; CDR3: CASSLALAGGPQETQYF
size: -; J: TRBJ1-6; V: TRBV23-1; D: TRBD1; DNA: TGCGCCAGCAGCCGGTCAGGGACAGGGGATAATTCACCCCTCCACTTT; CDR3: CASSRSGTGDNSPLHF
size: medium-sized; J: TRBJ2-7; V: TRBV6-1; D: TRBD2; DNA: TGTGCCAGCAGTGAAGCCGTCGGTGGCGGGGGAGCCTACGAGCAGTACTTC; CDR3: CASSEAVGGGGAYEQYF
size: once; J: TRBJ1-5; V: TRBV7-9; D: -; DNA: TGTGCCAGCAGTCGGGACTCCAGAGATCAGCCCCAGCATTTT; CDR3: CASSRDSRDQPQHF
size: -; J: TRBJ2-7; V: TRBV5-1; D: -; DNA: TGCGCCAGCAGCTTGGGGTCTGGGTGGCAGTACTTC; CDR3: CASSLGSGWQYF
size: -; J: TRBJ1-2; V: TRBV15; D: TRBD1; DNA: TGTGCCACCAGCAGAGAAGGACAGGGTGGTGGCTACACCTTC; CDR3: CATSREGQGGGYTF
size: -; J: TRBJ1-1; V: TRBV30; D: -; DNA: TGTGCCGGCCAGTTTGGGGACACTGAAGCTTTCTTT; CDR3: CAGQFGDTEAFF
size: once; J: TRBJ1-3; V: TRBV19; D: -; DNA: TGTGCCAGTAGTTCCGCTGGAAACACCATATATTTT; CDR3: CASSSAGNTIYF
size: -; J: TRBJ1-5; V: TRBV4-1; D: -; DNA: TGCGCCAGCAGCCAGGGGGCGAACCCCAGCAATCAGCCCCAGCATTTT; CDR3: CASSQGANPSNQPQHF
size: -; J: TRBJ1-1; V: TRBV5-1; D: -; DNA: TGCGCCAGCAGCTTGTGGGGGAGGGATACTGAAGCTTTCTTT; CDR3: CASSLWGRDTEAFF
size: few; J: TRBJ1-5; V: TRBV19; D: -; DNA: TGTGCCAGTGCAACAGGGAACCAGCCCCAGCATTTT; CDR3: CASATGNQPQHF
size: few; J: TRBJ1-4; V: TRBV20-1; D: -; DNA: TGCAGTGCCCCGTGGAAACTGTTTTTT; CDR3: CSAPWKLFF
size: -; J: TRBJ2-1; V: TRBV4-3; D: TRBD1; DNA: TGCGCCAGCAGCCAAGATCTTCGGCAGGGGGCATGGAATGAGCAGTTCTTC; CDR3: CASSQDLRQGAWNEQFF